This TCR beta chain is from a study of T-cell reconstitution after alpha-beta-depleted transplantation in children listed by TCRdb under 2016. Study-level background: The study quantitatively tracked T-cell immune reconstitution after TCRalphabeta/CD19-depleted allogeneic hematopoietic cell transplantation in children using TCR repertoire profiling. What the work shows at the level of the full study, not this receptor alone: In some patients, high TCRbeta diversity at day 60 was attributed to recipient T cells and intrathymic progenitors that had survived conditioning. Hyperexpanded clone frequencies declined over subsequent months; after one year, T-cell counts and TCRbeta diversity were mostly attributed to newly produced T cells. The apparently early alphabetaT-cell count recovery about two months after transplant was reportedly dependent on only several hundred rapidly expanded clones derived from non-depleted graft cells.

The method behind the library was PCR. Reads for this sample came from an Illumina HiSeq 2500. Molecular barcoding was employed in the preparation of TCR libraries, with unique molecular identifiers being used to normalize TCRbeta repertoire quantification. TCRdb took the public reads, trimmed them with fastp at Q25, ran MiXCR for clone calling and kept in-frame beta chains. All rows with the same CDR3 protein become a single entry with the most common DNA and genes. The sample contains 250,000 or so distinct CDR3 sequences, under 30% of them found a single time. About 5% of the sample is in the top ten clones. The treatment or condition label corresponds to: allogeneic hematopoietic cell transplantation with graft depleted of TCRalphabeta T cells and CD19 B cells. The transplant recipients were children given TCRalphabeta/CD19-depleted allogeneic hematopoietic cell grafts. Comments on this clonotype: Its antigen is unknown. No per-base quality is available; no much larger clone lies one base away.

CDR1 KGHSH and CDR2 LQKENI were looked up in the germline V gene. From cysteine to phenylalanine, the CDR3 is 13 amino acids long. CDR3 DNA is the only sequence kept; it has 39 bases, read in frame from the first base. Compared with germline, V lacks 3 bases and J lacks 7 bases; bases without a gene match: 2. The rearranged segments are TRBV18 and TRBJ2-1, with 8 middle bases fitting TRBD2. The material was PBMCs, mostly from graft donor cells, obtained 360 days after TCRalphabeta/CD19-depleted stem cell transplant. This TCR came from a female patient aged 2-9 years who had a stem cell transplant for congenital amegakaryocytic thrombocytopenia, so the T cells may come from the graft donor. The base sequence is TGTGCCAGCTCACCCATAGCGGGAAATGAGCAGTTCTTC. The resulting protein is CASSPIAGNEQFF.